What follows is one T cell receptor (beta chain) and its context. The record originates from a study of blood T cell repertoires in COVID-19. On the study more broadly: Material from acute and convalescent COVID-19 was sourced from the United States, Italy and Spain. Sample material is recorded as cDNA or gDNA derived from T cells, B-cell-depleted T cells, or PBMCs.

In germline, CDR1 is SEHNR, CDR2 FQNEAQ (reference sequence). This CDR3 is built from 15 residues. V lost 1 base, J lost 6 bases, and 15 bases lay in between. In the authors' workflow: Nucleated cell number was recorded as an estimate derived from reference gene primer amplification. The method was immunoSEQ multiplex PCR; TCRdb's version includes in-frame clones alone and lacks a portion of them. V and J calls and clone size are as listed in that table; D and trimming were resolved from the DNA. The data hold approximately 300,000 clones, with under 90% observed a single time. The specimen was PBMCs or T cells enriched from blood (not recorded which). This receptor was obtained from a woman aged 18 to 35 who had recovered from COVID-19. V and J are TRBV7-9 and TRBJ1-1; no definite D call. CDR3 residues: CASSLVLGGSAEAFF. In nucleotides, the CDR3 is TGTGCCAGCAGCTTAGTGCTGGGAGGGAGCGCTGAAGCTTTCTTT.